The 32 T cell receptor beta chains below were found in one sample sequenced in a study of T cell clones after liver transplantation. Here immunoSEQ multiplex PCR was the method, and the copy in TCRdb shows in-frame clones only, minus some. The repertoire holds roughly 73,000 clones, with about 80% as singletons. The source was CD4+ T cells from blood, collected before liver transplant. Receptors originate from a human donor who received a liver transplant.

The chain combines TRBV19 with TRBJ2-1; TRBD2 aligns across 12 bases. CDR3 size: 17 residues. Germline lookup yields CDR1 LNHDA and CDR2 SQIVND (reference sequence). Losses at the gene ends were 4 bases for V and 7 bases for J; bases not matched to a gene: 11. The chain's CDR3 is CASSKMPQTSGRNEQFF. CDR3 bases: TGTGCCAGTAGTAAGATGCCCCAGACTAGCGGGAGAAATGAGCAGTTCTTC.

The rearrangement links TRBV5-6 to TRBJ2-7, with 7 bases aligning to TRBD2. The CDR3 covers 17 residues. Germline V gene lookup returns CDR1 SGHDT and CDR2 YYEEEE. Trimming removed 1 base from V and 2 bases from J; junction bases left unmatched: 12. CDR3 coding DNA: TGTGCCAGCAGCTTGTCAGGCGGGAGTATACTTACCTACGAGCAGTACTTC. This codes for CASSLSGGSILTYEQYF.

The chain recombines TRBV11-2 with TRBJ1-4; the match to TRBD1 covers 7 bases. The CDR3 is 15 amino acids. The V gene's germline CDR1 is SGHAT and CDR2 FQNNGV. V trimming: 2 bases; J trimming: 7 bases; junction bases outside the gene matches: 7. CDR3 protein: CASSLPGTAGEKLFF. The DNA of the CDR3 is TGTGCCAGCAGCTTACCTGGGACAGCCGGTGAAAAACTGTTTTTT.

The gene calls are TRBV7-9 and TRBJ2-2; possible D gene TRBD1, 5 bases. V was clipped by 4 bases and J by 3 bases, with 12 bases between them. Per the germline V gene, CDR1 is SEHNR and CDR2 is FQNEAQ (reference sequence). The CDR3 length is 15 residues. CDR3 nucleotide sequence: TGTGCCAGCAGCTACCAGGGCGGAGACACCGGGGAGCTGTTTTTT. Translation gives CASSYQGGDTGELFF. The whole variable domain, remainder taken from reference TRBV7-9 and TRBJ2-2, is DTGVSQNPRHKITKRGQNVTFRCDPISEHNRLYWYRQTLGQGPEFLTYFQNEAQLEKSRLLSDRFSAERPKGSFSTLEIQRTEQGDSAMYLCASSYQGGDTGELFFGEGSRLTVL.

The chain combines TRBV19 with TRBJ1-5; 10 bases line up with TRBD1. J was trimmed by 6 bases and V by 10 bases; bases with no gene match: 18. Germline assignment: CDR1 LNHDA and CDR2 SQIVND (reference sequence). This CDR3 region has 17 residues. For the CDR3, the DNA is TGTGCCACCTCTCCCAACCGGTGGGACAGGGGTAGTCAGCCCCAGCATTTT. It is translated as CATSPNRWDRGSQPQHF.

The chain is built from TRBV2 and TRBJ2-7; no reliable D call. From germline, CDR1 is SNHLY and CDR2 FYNNEI. V lost 4 bases to trimming and J lost 2 bases, with 9 bases between them. This CDR3 contains 13 residues. This CDR3 is CASSVTKPYEQYF. The CDR3 DNA reads as TGTGCCAGCAGTGTGACAAAACCCTACGAGCAGTACTTC. Full variable domain (missing parts from reference TRBV2 and TRBJ2-7): EPEVTQTPSHQVTQMGQEVILRCVPISNHLYFYWYRQILGQKVEFLVSFYNNEISEKSEIFDDQFSVERPDGSNFTLKIRSTKLEDSAMYFCASSVTKPYEQYFGPGTRLTVT.

This chain connects TRBV6-6 to TRBJ1-1; D is undetermined. The CDR3 is 15 amino acids. V lost 0 bases and J lost 4, with 12 bases in between. CDR1 MNHNY and CDR2 SVGAGI come from the germline V gene (reference sequence). The CDR3, as DNA: TGTGCCAGCAGTTACTCCTTGCGGAGCGGCACTGAAGCTTTCTTT. It is translated as CASSYSLRSGTEAFF.

The chain has TRBV5-1 and TRBJ2-3, with 13 bases lining up with TRBD2. Germline V gives CDR1 SGHRS, CDR2 YFSETQ. The CDR3 covers 18 residues. With V trimmed by 2 bases and J by 0 bases, 6 bases remained unmatched. The CDR3 sequence is CASSFGLAGESSTDTQYF. The CDR3 DNA reads TGCGCCAGCAGCTTCGGACTAGCGGGGGAATCTAGCACAGATACGCAGTATTTT.

This chain uses TRBV2 with TRBJ2-5; D is possibly TRBD1 or TRBD2 (5 bases each). V lost 2 bases and J 5 bases, leaving 27 bases between the germline ends. Looked up from germline, CDR1 is SNHLY and CDR2 is FYNNEI. CDR3 length: 19 residues. In DNA, the CDR3 is TGTGCCAGCAGTGAAAGGGGAGCCGGCTCACCCATTCGTGTGGAGACCCAGTACTTC. Translating gives CASSERGAGSPIRVETQYF.

The rearrangement joins TRBV28 to TRBJ2-2, with unresolved D. The germline V gene has CDR1 MDHEN and CDR2 SYDVKM. The CDR3 runs to 15 residues. Trimming removed 2 bases at V and 4 bases at J, with 11 bases between. CDR3 DNA: TGTGCCAGCAGTTTAAGTGTGACCGGCACCGGGGAGCTGTTTTTT. It specifies CASSLSVTGTGELFF.

The CDR3 nucleotides are TGTGCCAGCAGCTTTTACCATGCGAACACCGGGGAGCTGTTTTTT. Its protein is CASSFYHANTGELFF. This sequence joins TRBV11-2 and TRBJ2-2; D is uncertain. CDR1 is SGHAT and CDR2 is FQNNGV in the germline V gene. Deletions cut 3 bases from V and 0 bases from J, with 8 bases between. The CDR3 sequence is 15 residues long.

This chain uses TRBV28 with TRBJ2-4, with 9 bases fitting TRBD1. Germline lookup yields CDR1 MDHEN and CDR2 SYDVKM. This CDR3 has 17 amino acids. With V trimmed by 5 bases and J by 4 bases, 12 bases remained unmatched. The CDR3 DNA reads as TGTGCCAGCAGTCGCCGGGACAGGGTCATGGGGAAAAACATTCAGTACTTC. Protein sequence: CASSRRDRVMGKNIQYF.

This chain connects TRBV11-1 to TRBJ2-5; D not certain. Per germline, CDR1 SGHAT and CDR2 FQDESV (reference sequence). Between the trimmed V and J ends, which lost 8 bases and 1 base, there was a span of 11 bases. CDR3 length: 13 amino acids. CDR3 sequence: CASGAGPQETQYF. In nucleotides, the CDR3 is TGTGCCAGCGGCGCCGGGCCCCAAGAGACCCAGTACTTC.

V gene TRBV7-2 combines with J gene TRBJ2-7; tentative D call: TRBD2 (5 bases). CDR1 and CDR2 (germline): SGHTA, FQGNSA. Deletions cut 3 bases from V and 5 bases from J, with 11 bases between. The CDR3 is made up of 13 amino acids. The CDR3 nucleotides are TGTGCCAGCAGCTTCTTGAGGGCCCACGAGCAGTACTTC. It is translated as CASSFLRAHEQYF.

This sequence joins TRBV11-2 and TRBJ1-5; D is unclear. Germline V gives CDR1 SGHAT, CDR2 FQNNGV. The CDR3 extends over 14 amino acids. Between the trimmed V and J ends, which lost 1 base and 3 bases, there was a span of 7 bases. The CDR3 here is CASSLAGYNQPQHF. The CDR3 nucleotides are TGTGCCAGCAGCTTAGCCGGGTACAATCAGCCCCAGCATTTT.

The V gene is TRBV28, the J gene TRBJ1-3; D possibly corresponds to TRBD1 (6 bases). This CDR3 contains 17 residues. Per the germline V gene, CDR1 is MDHEN and CDR2 is SYDVKM. The V end lost 7 bases, the J end lost 0 bases, and 19 bases lay between the germline ends. The CDR3 coding sequence is TGTGCCAGCACTGACACAGGGAGGGGGGCCTCTGGAAACACCATATATTTT. Translation gives CASTDTGRGASGNTIYF.

The chain combines TRBV5-1 with TRBJ1-2, with 8 bases fitting TRBD1. Losses at the gene ends were 4 bases for V and 5 bases for J; bases not matched to a gene: 10. Germline CDR1 SGHRS, CDR2 YFSETQ. CDR3 length: 15 amino acids. The CDR3 sequence is CASSPDRVTSYGYTF. Here the CDR3 DNA reads TGCGCCAGCAGCCCGGACAGGGTTACTTCGTATGGCTACACCTTC.

The gene calls are TRBV5-6 and TRBJ2-1; 7 bases agree with TRBD1. V lost 1 base, J lost 0 bases, and 7 bases stayed unmatched. This CDR3 has 17 residues. Per germline, CDR1 SGHDT and CDR2 YYEEEE. CDR3 nucleotide sequence: TGTGCCAGCAGCTTGATGGACGGGACAGTCTCCTACAATGAGCAGTTCTTC. It is translated as CASSLMDGTVSYNEQFF.

The rearrangement uses TRBV4-1 and TRBJ1-1; TRBD1 aligns across 7 bases. V trimming: 2 bases; J trimming: 3 bases; junction bases outside the gene matches: 9. This CDR3 spans 16 amino acids. In germline, CDR1 is MGHRA, CDR2 YSYEKL. CDR3 in DNA: TGCGCCAGCAGCCAATCCCTACAGGGGATGTACACTGAAGCTTTCTTT. It translates to CASSQSLQGMYTEAFF.

V and J are TRBV7-8 and TRBJ2-7; TRBD2 matches 9 bases. Germline V CDR1 and CDR2: SGHVS, FQNEAQ. Germline trimming cut 8 bases from V and 1 base from J; bases unmatched to any gene: 3. This CDR3 is 13 amino acids long. The CDR3 is CASSGLASYEQYF. The DNA of the CDR3 is TGTGCCAGCTCGGGACTAGCTTCCTACGAGCAGTACTTC.

The rearrangement links TRBV19 to TRBJ1-3; tentative D call: TRBD1 (6 bases). Germline CDR1 reads LNHDA; CDR2 reads SQIVND (reference sequence). The CDR3 loop spans 15 amino acids. Between the trimmed V and J ends, which lost 5 bases and 2 bases, there was a span of 13 bases. The CDR3 DNA follows: TGTGCCAGTAGTCGAAACAGGGATACTGGAAACACCATATATTTT. This sequence encodes CASSRNRDTGNTIYF.

This clone was counted once. The J gene is TRBJ1-3, the V gene TRBV11-2; tentatively, D is TRBD1 (5 bases). Trimming removed 0 bases from V and 4 bases from J, with 13 bases in between. CDR3 length equals 16 residues. CDR1 SGHAT and CDR2 FQNNGV come from the germline V gene. The CDR3 is CASSLDLRRGGNTIYF. In DNA form, the CDR3 reads TGTGCCAGCAGCTTAGATCTACGGCGGGGGGGAAACACCATATATTTT.

The rearrangement joins TRBV4-1 to TRBJ1-2; tentative D call: TRBD1 (6 bases). This CDR3 spans 15 amino acids. V dropped 3 bases and J dropped 4 bases, with 15 bases sitting between them. Germline V CDR1 and CDR2: MGHRA, YSYEKL. The CDR3 nucleotides read TGCGCCAGCAGCCACCACGGACAGATTCTCTATGGCTACACCTTC. Translated: CASSHHGQILYGYTF.

The rearrangement links TRBV5-4 to TRBJ2-1, with TRBD2 as a possible D gene (6 bases). The germline CDR1 and CDR2 sequences are SGHNT and YYREEE (reference sequence). The CDR3 is 15 amino acids. The V gene lost 0 bases and the J gene lost 2 bases, with 9 bases spanning the gap. The CDR3 spells CASSLVVAAYNEQFF. DNA of the CDR3: TGTGCCAGCAGCTTGGTAGTAGCGGCCTACAATGAGCAGTTCTTC.

The chain joins TRBV4-2 to TRBJ2-7, with TRBD2 identical over 12 bases. Germline CDR1 is LGHNA and CDR2 is YNFKEQ. After removal of 4 bases from V and 4 bases from J, the junction contained 5 bases not matched to a gene. The CDR3 spans 15 residues. The CDR3 is CASSPWTSGTYEQYF. CDR3 coding DNA: TGTGCCAGCAGCCCGTGGACTAGCGGGACATACGAGCAGTACTTC.

The rearrangement uses TRBV28 and TRBJ2-2; D may be TRBD1 or TRBD2 (5 bases each). This CDR3 is 16 amino acids long. V was clipped by 1 base and J by 7 bases, with 16 bases between them. Germline V gene data show CDR1 as MDHEN and CDR2 as SYDVKM. CDR3 DNA sequence: TGTGCCAGCAGTTTATTTCCAGGGAGAACAGGCGGGGAGCTGTTTTTT. Its protein is CASSLFPGRTGGELFF.

The rearrangement joins TRBV7-9 to TRBJ1-2, with 8 nucleotides matching TRBD1. CDR3 length: 14 residues. After removal of 1 base from V and 4 bases from J, the junction contained 2 bases not matched to a gene. Germline CDR1 reads SEHNR; CDR2 reads FQNEAQ (reference sequence). As DNA, the CDR3 is TGTGCCAGCAGCTTAGTACAGGGGGGCTATGGCTACACCTTC. This encodes CASSLVQGGYGYTF.

V and J are TRBV28 and TRBJ2-7; D ambiguous. From germline, CDR1 is MDHEN and CDR2 SYDVKM. The CDR3 is 17 residues long. V lost 6 bases and J 4 bases, leaving 25 bases between the germline ends. The CDR3 reads CASRPHAYSSARYEQYF. The CDR3 DNA is TGTGCCAGCAGACCCCACGCTTATAGCTCCGCGAGGTACGAGCAGTACTTC.

V is TRBV19 and J is TRBJ2-2; 14 nucleotides align to TRBD2. Germline loops: CDR1 LNHDA, CDR2 SQIVND (reference sequence). The CDR3 runs 17 residues. J lost 0 bases, V lost 7 bases, and 4 bases had no gene match. This chain's CDR3 is CASKGTSGSTNTGELFF. CDR3 DNA: TGTGCCAGTAAGGGGACTAGCGGGAGTACGAACACCGGGGAGCTGTTTTTT.

The rearrangement links TRBV28 to TRBJ2-7, with 11 bases fitting TRBD2. V lost 10 bases and J lost 3; bases outside the gene matches: 8. The CDR3 is 14 residues long. CDR1 and CDR2 from the germline V gene are MDHEN and SYDVKM. The CDR3 spells CATSTSGARYEQYF. The CDR3 DNA is TGTGCCACCTCGACTAGCGGGGCGCGCTACGAGCAGTACTTC.

J is TRBJ2-7 and V is TRBV6-1, with 11 bases matching TRBD2. The CDR3 extends over 15 amino acids. The ends lost 10 bases at V and 4 bases at J; junction bases unmatched: 12. Looked up from germline, CDR1 is MNHNS and CDR2 is SASEGT. Here the CDR3 DNA reads TGTGCCATCTCGTTCCTAGCGGGAGGACGTTACGAGCAGTACTTC. Translation gives CAISFLAGGRYEQYF.

The V call is TRBV2, the J call TRBJ2-1, with 12 bases aligning to TRBD2. The ends lost 5 bases at V and 6 bases at J; junction bases unmatched: 8. The CDR3 length is 16 residues. Germline CDR1 is SNHLY and CDR2 is FYNNEI. The CDR3 spells CASSPLAGGPGNEQFF. The CDR3 DNA reads as TGTGCCAGCAGTCCCCTAGCGGGAGGGCCGGGCAATGAGCAGTTCTTC.